This is a list of T cell receptor beta chains from one sample in a study of human T cells and chemical hapten exposure. TCRdb recomputed calls from the RACE reads with MiXCR, one row per CDR3 protein. The data hold around 200,000 distinct CDR3 sequences, with under 30% observed a single time. Sequencing used whole blood, obtained in connection with sensitization to the hapten diphenylcyclopropenone (DPC). The receptor set was obtained from a woman in her thirties or forties with alopecia areata. Some clones in this sample may be carry-over from other donors' samples. CDR3s include the opening cysteine and the closing phenylalanine or tryptophan. Each record gives: V gene, D gene, clone size, J gene, CDR3 DNA, CDR3 protein. The D gene is left open where the match is weak. Clone size is not always given. Where it is, it says once, few, many or a class for expanded clones.

>TRBV12-3/TRBV12-4|.|.|TRBJ1-2
TGTGCCAGTAGTGTTCAGGGCATATCCTATGGCTACACCTTC
CASSVQGISYGYTF
>TRBV28|.|few|TRBJ1-5
TGTGCCAGCAGCGGGACGGAAACCTATAGCAATCAGCCCCAGCATTTT
CASSGTETYSNQPQHF
>TRBV29-1|.|few|TRBJ2-4
TGCAGCGTCCGGGATACCAAAAACATTCAGTACTTC
CSVRDTKNIQYF
>TRBV11-1|.|few|TRBJ2-7
TGTGCCAGCAGCCACTTAACTAGTTCCTACGAGCAGTACTTC
CASSHLTSSYEQYF
>TRBV20-1|.|.|TRBJ1-5
TGCAGTGCTAGAGATCCGGGGGGCAATCAGCCCCAGCATTTT
CSARDPGGNQPQHF
>TRBV12-3/TRBV12-4|.|.|TRBJ2-2
TGTGCCAGCAGTTTAGGGACAGTATTTGCCGGGGAGCTGTTTTTT
CASSLGTVFAGELFF
>TRBV4-2|.|.|TRBJ2-5
TGTGCCAGCAGCCAAGATCCAGACCGCCAAGAGACCCAGTACTTC
CASSQDPDRQETQYF
>TRBV20-1|.|.|TRBJ1-5
TGCAGTCCCAGCGGGGCTATAAGCAATCAGCCCCAGCATTTT
CSPSGAISNQPQHF
>TRBV6-2/TRBV6-3|TRBD1|many|TRBJ1-5
TGTGCCAGTAGCCCGGACAGGGGACAGCCCCAGCATTTT
CASSPDRGQPQHF
>TRBV7-8|.|.|TRBJ2-1
TGTGCCAGCAGCCCCCAGCGGATTGGGGGGTTGTACAATGAGCAGTTCTTC
CASSPQRIGGLYNEQFF
>TRBV11-2|TRBD2|.|TRBJ2-1
TGTGCCAGCAGCTCCAGGGGACTAGCGGGGACCTACAATGAGCAGTTCTTC
CASSSRGLAGTYNEQFF
>TRBV12-3/TRBV12-4|.|few|TRBJ2-2
TGTGCCAGCAGTATACACAGGACAGATTTGGGGGAGCTGTTTTTT
CASSIHRTDLGELFF
>TRBV5-1|.|few|TRBJ2-5
TGCGCCAGCAGACGTGTGGAGGGGGAGACCCAGTACTTC
CASRRVEGETQYF
>TRBV29-1|TRBD1|.|TRBJ2-7
TGCAGCGCCCAAATCCGGGCCCGACAGGGGCCCATTTTCTACGAGCAGTACTTC
CSAQIRARQGPIFYEQYF
>TRBV29-1|.|.|TRBJ2-1
TGCAGCGTTGCCGTCCCGGGACTTGAGCAGTTCTTC
CSVAVPGLEQFF
>TRBV6-2/TRBV6-3|TRBD1|few|TRBJ2-7
TGTGCCAGCAGTTCCGGGACAGGGCGCGACGAGCAGTACTTC
CASSSGTGRDEQYF
>TRBV11-2|TRBD2|.|TRBJ2-1
TGTGCCAGCAGCGCCGGGACTAGCGGTGACAATGAGCAGTTCTTC
CASSAGTSGDNEQFF
>TRBV7-9|.|.|TRBJ2-1
TGTGCCAGCAGCTTAGATTGGGCAGGGGATTACAATGAGCAGTTCTTC
CASSLDWAGDYNEQFF
>TRBV28|.|.|TRBJ1-6
TGTGCCAGCAGCTTAGGACAGAGGAGAGTGGCCCTCCACTTT
CASSLGQRRVALHF
>TRBV20-1|TRBD1|few|TRBJ2-7
TGCAGTGCTAGAGAGGGGACAGGGGTTGCCGAGCAGTACTTC
CSAREGTGVAEQYF
>TRBV12-3/TRBV12-4|.|few|TRBJ1-6
TGTGCCAGCAGTGCCCCCCGGGGGTATGGTAATTCACCCCTCCACTTT
CASSAPRGYGNSPLHF
>TRBV6-2/TRBV6-3|.|few|TRBJ1-1
TGTGCTACCGGGGACAACACTGAAGCTTTCTTT
CATGDNTEAFF
>TRBV7-2|.|.|TRBJ2-7
TGTGCCAGCAGCCCCAATTCAGGGATGTACGAGCAGTACTTC
CASSPNSGMYEQYF
>TRBV29-1|.|many|TRBJ2-3
TGCAGCGTTGAAGCGCGACTGCGGAGGGATACGCAGTATTTT
CSVEARLRRDTQYF
>TRBV29-1|.|few|TRBJ2-3
TGCAGCGTTCTACGCCCGGGACGGCGCACAGATACGCAGTATTTT
CSVLRPGRRTDTQYF
>TRBV7-9|TRBD1|.|TRBJ1-1
TGTGCCAGCAGACGACAGGGAACGAACACTGAAGCTTTCTTT
CASRRQGTNTEAFF
>TRBV15|TRBD1|many|TRBJ2-1
TGTGCCACCAGCAGCCCGGGACAGGGGGCCGATGAGCAGTTCTTC
CATSSPGQGADEQFF
>TRBV5-1|TRBD1|once|TRBJ1-1
TGCGCCAGCAGCTTACGACAGGGGGCTTCGAACACTGAAGCTTTCTTT
CASSLRQGASNTEAFF
>TRBV28|.|.|TRBJ2-1
TGTGCCAGCAGTTTGGCTACTACAGATGAGCAGTTCTTC
CASSLATTDEQFF
>TRBV3-1|TRBD1|many|TRBJ1-4
TGTGCCAGCAGCCAAGGGCCGGGACAGGGGGCGCGAGGGGCCGAAAAACTGTTTTTT
CASSQGPGQGARGAEKLFF
>TRBV25-1|.|.|TRBJ1-6
TGTGCCAGCAGTGAACCCGACAGACTTAATTCACCCCTCCACTTT
CASSEPDRLNSPLHF
>TRBV10-3|TRBD2|.|TRBJ2-7
TGTGCCATCAGCCGAGACCCGGGACTAGCGGGGGTTGGCGAGCAGTACTTC
CAISRDPGLAGVGEQYF
>TRBV6-2/TRBV6-3|TRBD1|many|TRBJ2-1
TGTGCCAGCGTCAATCGACAGGGGCACAATGAGCAGTTCTTC
CASVNRQGHNEQFF
>TRBV3-1|TRBD2|.|TRBJ2-7
TGTGCCAGCAGTCCTTTACTAGCGGGCGAGCAGTACTTC
CASSPLLAGEQYF
>TRBV5-1|.|few|TRBJ2-7
TGCGCCAGCAGCTTGGGAGGGAGTTCGAGCTCCTACGAGCAGTACTTC
CASSLGGSSSSYEQYF
>TRBV4-2|.|few|TRBJ1-2
TGTGCCAGCAGCCAGGCAGTAGGAGGTGCTAACTATGGCTACACCTTC
CASSQAVGGANYGYTF
>TRBV7-2|.|few|TRBJ2-7
TGTGCCAGCAGCCCAAGGACAGACTACGAGCAGTACTTC
CASSPRTDYEQYF
>TRBV6-2/TRBV6-3|TRBD1|few|TRBJ1-5
TGTGCCAGCAGGCTAACAGGGGATAATCAGCCCCAGCATTTT
CASRLTGDNQPQHF
>TRBV5-1|.|.|TRBJ2-5
TGCGCCAGCAGCACCCCAAGACAAGAGACCCAGTACTTC
CASSTPRQETQYF
>TRBV29-1|TRBD2|.|TRBJ2-7
TGCAGCGTGCTAGCGGGATTAACCTACGAGCAGTACTTC
CSVLAGLTYEQYF
>TRBV5-1|TRBD2|few|TRBJ2-3
TGCGCCAGCAGCTATAGCGGGAGTGAGGCAGATACGCAGTATTTT
CASSYSGSEADTQYF
>TRBV29-1|TRBD1|.|TRBJ2-2
TGCAGCGCGATGACAGGGCCGAACACCGGGGAGCTGTTTTTT
CSAMTGPNTGELFF
>TRBV10-1|TRBD1|.|TRBJ2-3
TGCGCCAGCCCTACAGGGGCTAGCACAGATACGCAGTATTTT
CASPTGASTDTQYF
>TRBV28|.|.|TRBJ1-5
TGTGCCAGCAGTCCCCGGAGGGGCGGATTTCAGTCCCAGCATTTT
CASSPRRGGFQSQHF
>TRBV5-1|TRBD1|.|TRBJ2-7
TGCGCCAGCAGCCCGGGACAGGGCCGCGACGAGCAGTACTTC
CASSPGQGRDEQYF
>TRBV18|.|few|TRBJ1-6
TGTGCCAGCTCACCCCGGACAGCATCACATAATTCACCCCTCCACTTT
CASSPRTASHNSPLHF
>TRBV15|.|few|TRBJ2-7
TGTGCCAGCGGGGCCACTCTCTCCTACGAGCAGTACTTC
CASGATLSYEQYF
>TRBV6-5|.|.|TRBJ1-2
TGTGCCAGCAGTTACTCCGTCGAAGCCTATGGCTACACCTTC
CASSYSVEAYGYTF
>TRBV6-5|.|.|TRBJ2-3
TGTGCCAGCAGTTACTCCTGGGCAGATACGCAGTATTTT
CASSYSWADTQYF
>TRBV12-3/TRBV12-4|.|.|TRBJ1-2
TGTGCCAGCATCAGGGACTACGGTGGCTACACCTTC
CASIRDYGGYTF
>TRBV7-2|.|.|TRBJ2-3
TGTGCCAGCAGCGCAGGGACTCATACGCAGTATTTT
CASSAGTHTQYF
>TRBV6-2/TRBV6-3|.|few|TRBJ2-7
TGTGCCAGCAGGACTACAGCCCGCTACGAGCAGTACTTC
CASRTTARYEQYF
>TRBV13|.|.|TRBJ2-7
TGTGCCAGCAGCTTAGAGGTCAGTGAGCAGTACTTC
CASSLEVSEQYF
>TRBV20-1|.|few|TRBJ2-3
TGCAGTGCTCCAGCGGGTTGGAGCCCTAGCACAGATACGCAGTATTTT
CSAPAGWSPSTDTQYF
>TRBV5-1|TRBD1|.|TRBJ2-7
TGCGCCAGCAGCTTGGGCGACGGCGGGGGACAGGGGCGTTCCTACGAGCAGTACTTC
CASSLGDGGGQGRSYEQYF
>TRBV11-2|TRBD2|.|TRBJ2-1
TGTGCCAGCCGCTCCTGGGGCGGGAGGTCCAATGAGCAGTTCTTC
CASRSWGGRSNEQFF
>TRBV28|.|few|TRBJ2-7
TGTGCCAGCAGTTCTTGGGGCCTGCCCTCCTACGAGCAGTACTTC
CASSSWGLPSYEQYF